A selection of T cell receptor beta chains follows, all from one sample in a study of blood T cell repertoires in COVID-19. Produced via immunoSEQ multiplex PCR; TCRdb's table is partial and in-frame only. The repertoire holds fewer than 150,000 clones, with 60% to 85% as singletons. Sequenced sample: peripheral blood. Receptors were obtained from a man between 70 and 80 years old with acute or convalescent COVID-19. The CDR3 runs from the conserved cysteine through the conserved F or W. The order of the fields is D gene, clone size, J gene, V gene, CDR3 protein, CDR3 DNA. D genes are given only for firm matches. The listing skips clone size in some rows; elsewhere it reads once, few, many or a size class.

>-|once|TRBJ1-1|TRBV29-1
CSGFTGNTEAFF
TGCAGCGGCTTTACCGGGAACACTGAAGCTTTCTTT
>TRBD2|-|TRBJ2-1|TRBV6-1
CASSALPLAGGPGNEQFF
TGTGCCAGCAGTGCCCTTCCCTTAGCGGGGGGGCCGGGGAATGAGCAGTTCTTC
>TRBD1|-|TRBJ2-7|TRBV12-3/TRBV12-4
CASSRGTVNEQYF
TGTGCCAGCAGCCGAGGGACAGTAAACGAGCAGTACTTC
>-|few|TRBJ2-4|TRBV5-4
CASSSDGGRQAGNIQYF
TGTGCCAGCAGCTCGGACGGTGGGAGACAGGCGGGAAACATTCAGTACTTC
>TRBD2|-|TRBJ2-4|TRBV4-1
CASSQERLAGVNIQYF
TGCGCCAGCAGCCAAGAAAGACTAGCGGGGGTGAACATTCAGTACTTC
>TRBD2|-|TRBJ2-1|TRBV6-5
CASSRAGEGEQFF
TGTGCCAGCAGTAGGGCCGGGGAGGGTGAGCAGTTCTTC
>-|-|TRBJ2-5|TRBV9
CASSGHGQYQETQYF
TGTGCCAGCAGCGGCCACGGACAGTACCAAGAGACCCAGTACTTC
>-|once|TRBJ1-3|TRBV18
CASSPVQPNSHSGNTIYF
TGTGCCAGCTCACCGGTTCAACCGAACTCCCACTCTGGAAACACCATATATTTT
>-|-|TRBJ1-5|TRBV12-5
CASGSLTHQPQHF
TGTGCTAGTGGTTCCTTGACTCATCAGCCCCAGCATTTT
>-|once|TRBJ1-1|TRBV5-1
CASSLSGGTGDTEAFF
TGCGCCAGCAGCTTGAGTGGGGGGACTGGAGACACTGAAGCTTTCTTT
>TRBD1|-|TRBJ2-7|TRBV30
CAWTISRDRGRREQYF
TGTGCCTGGACTATATCCAGGGACAGGGGGCGCCGGGAGCAGTACTTC
>TRBD1|-|TRBJ2-5|TRBV9
CASSSTGVGRETQYF
TGTGCCAGCAGTTCCACAGGGGTCGGTCGAGAGACCCAGTACTTC
>TRBD2|few|TRBJ2-7|TRBV2
CASSPQLAGGPF
TGTGCCAGCAGTCCACAACTAGCGGGGGGGCCCTTC
>-|-|TRBJ1-2|TRBV25-1
CASTRAGYGYTF
TGTGCCAGCACCCGCGCGGGCTATGGCTACACCTTC
>TRBD2|-|TRBJ2-3|TRBV20-1
CSASSSGGANTQYF
TGCAGTGCTAGTAGTAGCGGGGGGGCGAATACGCAGTATTTT
>-|few|TRBJ2-3|TRBV5-1
CASSPIRSPDTQYF
TGCGCCAGCAGCCCGATCCGGAGTCCAGATACGCAGTATTTT
>-|-|TRBJ1-4|TRBV29-1
CSVEKGRGSEKLFF
TGCAGCGTTGAGAAGGGAAGGGGAAGTGAAAAACTGTTTTTT
>TRBD1|-|TRBJ2-7|TRBV4-2
CASSQPGQRIYEQYF
TGTGCCAGCAGCCAGCCGGGACAGCGTATCTACGAGCAGTACTTC
>-|-|TRBJ2-3|TRBV14
CASSPLGLTDTQYF
TGTGCCAGCAGCCCCCTGGGACTCACAGATACGCAGTATTTT
>-|-|TRBJ1-2|TRBV27
CASSLKSGGYYGYTF
TGTGCCAGCAGTTTAAAAAGTGGGGGCTATTATGGCTACACCTTC
>-|few|TRBJ1-2|TRBV4-2
CASSQDGGYGYTF
TGTGCCAGCAGCCAAGATGGGGGGTATGGCTACACCTTC
>-|-|TRBJ1-5|TRBV18
CASSPPTGGRQPQHF
TGTGCCAGCTCACCACCTACGGGGGGCCGTCAGCCCCAGCATTTT
>-|-|TRBJ2-5|TRBV5-1
CASSLSPARQETQYF
TGCGCCAGCAGCTTGTCGCCCGCTCGGCAAGAGACCCAGTACTTC
>-|-|TRBJ2-1|TRBV3-1/TRBV3-2
CASSQGNRQHYNEQFF
TGTGCCAGCAGCCAAGGGAACAGGCAACACTACAATGAGCAGTTCTTC
>-|once|TRBJ1-5|TRBV4-1
CASSQRSNQPQHF
TGCGCCAGCAGCCAACGGAGCAATCAGCCCCAGCATTTT
>-|-|TRBJ2-7|TRBV11-3
CASSLHIGGQTDREQYF
TGTGCCAGCAGCTTACATATCGGGGGACAGACAGATCGGGAGCAGTACTTC
>-|few|TRBJ1-2|TRBV21-1
CASSSRGRDRARCGYTF
TGTGCCAGCAGCTCCCGGGGAAGGGACAGGGCAAGGTGTGGCTACACCTTC
>TRBD1|-|TRBJ2-5|TRBV19
CAAWDSSFQTQYF
TGTGCCGCCTGGGACAGTTCTTTTCAGACCCAGTACTTC
>TRBD1|-|TRBJ1-1|TRBV18
CASSPPGQAITLKEAFF
TGTGCCAGCTCCCCTCCGGGACAGGCGATAACACTGAAGGAAGCTTTCTTT
>-|few|TRBJ1-1|TRBV2
CARRGVGGTEAFF
TGTGCCAGGAGAGGGGTCGGGGGCACTGAAGCTTTCTTT
>-|-|TRBJ2-6|TRBV4-2
CASRPGVSGANVLTF
TGTGCCAGCAGACCAGGCGTCTCTGGGGCCAACGTCCTGACTTTC
>TRBD2|-|TRBJ2-1|TRBV11-3
CASSPRTSGAYNEQFF
TGTGCCAGCAGCCCCCGGACTAGCGGGGCCTACAATGAGCAGTTCTTC
>-|-|TRBJ2-3|TRBV5-6
CASTYIQGIGTDTQYF
TGTGCCAGCACCTACATTCAGGGGATAGGAACAGATACGCAGTATTTT
>-|-|TRBJ2-6|TRBV30
CAWSVILGAGANVLTF
TGTGCCTGGAGTGTTATTCTCGGGGCTGGGGCCAACGTCCTGACTTTC
>-|-|TRBJ1-1|TRBV5-1
CASSLDRSEAFF
TGCGCCAGCAGCCTCGACAGAAGTGAAGCTTTCTTT